This T cell receptor (beta chain) originates from a study of T cell responses to AZD1222 COVID-19 vaccine. Trimming removed 4 bases at V and 5 bases at J, with 4 bases between. This CDR3 region has 12 residues. Germline CDR1 is SGHRS and CDR2 is YFSETQ. Profiled with immunoSEQ multiplex PCR; TCRdb holds only in-frame clones, not every one. The data hold nearly 90,000 clones, with about 88% observed a single time. The clonotype originates from an adult who received the AZD1222 COVID-19 vaccine. Source: peripheral blood, taken 28 days after the second AZD1222 dose. The genes are TRBV5-1 and TRBJ1-6; D not certain. The CDR3 loop is CASSANNSPLHF. Here the CDR3 DNA reads TGCGCCAGCAGCGCCAATAATTCACCCCTCCACTTT.